The 4 T cell receptor beta chains below come from one sample, sequenced in a study of radiation and T cells in renal cell carcinoma (dated by TCRdb to about 2020). Libraries were constructed by the immunoSEQ multiplex PCR assay. The clones in this table, taken by TCRdb from immuneACCESS, are in-frame only. Not every clone is retained; where verified, under half of the shortfall comes from an unresolved V gene, and the cause of the rest is unknown. The sample records about 140,000 clones, approximately 87% of which are singletons. The ten largest clonotypes hold around 21% of the sample. The sample's time point label, decoded: baseline pretreatment blood. In light of the paper, this sample's treatment or condition label describes: 15 Gy SBRT to primary tumor, nephrectomy 4 weeks later. The sequencing here drew on blood, taken from a patient whose treatment included radiotherapy and nephrectomy. These TCRs come from a woman aged 45-60 years with renal cell carcinoma.

With regard to this clone: In the same sample, other DNA sequences code for this CDR3. The chain joins TRBV9 to TRBJ2-1; 7 bases fit TRBD2. Germline V gives CDR1 SGDLS, CDR2 YYNGEE. The V segment lost 2 bases and the J segment 5 bases; nucleotides outside the gene matches: 7. The CDR3 contains 15 residues. The chain's CDR3 is CASSVDASGNNEQFF. The DNA of the CDR3 is TGTGCCAGCAGCGTCGACGCTAGCGGAAACAATGAGCAGTTCTTC.

The chain carries TRBV2 and TRBJ1-5; unclear D gene. Germline V gene sequence: CDR1 SNHLY, CDR2 FYNNEI. Trimming removed 4 bases from V and 0 bases from J, with 10 bases in between. This CDR3 has 15 amino acids. CDR3: CASSVDYYSNQPQHF. In DNA, the CDR3 is TGTGCCAGCAGTGTCGACTACTATAGCAATCAGCCCCAGCATTTT.

This rearrangement joins TRBV9 to TRBJ1-2; perhaps TRBD1 as D (5 bases). This CDR3 is built from 12 residues. V was pared by 4 bases and J by 8 bases, with 12 bases between. Germline CDR1 is SGDLS and CDR2 is YYNGEE. The CDR3 is CASSTWDWGYTF. CDR3 bases: TGTGCCAGCAGCACCTGGGACTGGGGCTACACCTTC.

This clone was seen more than once but under ten times. This chain links TRBV9 with TRBJ2-5; no reliable D call. From germline, CDR1 is SGDLS and CDR2 YYNGEE. V was clipped by 0 bases and J by 1 base, with 7 bases between them. This CDR3 has 14 amino acids. The CDR3 DNA sequence: TGTGCCAGCAGCGTAGCTACCCGCCAAGAGACCCAGTACTTC. Protein sequence: CASSVATRQETQYF.